The entry that follows covers one T cell receptor (beta chain) sequence. CDR3 and TCR beta VDJ profiling relied on a genomic DNA template. TCRdb processed the reads anew with MiXCR; each CDR3 protein has one entry. Of roughly 180,000 distinct CDR3 sequences listed, roughly 63% are singletons. Only patients with CD8+CD57+ cell expansion on flow cytometry were chosen for sequencing. These data belong to a study of CD8+CD57+ T cells in acquired aplastic anemia. V was clipped by 5 bases and J by 2 bases, with 16 bases between them. CDR3 length: 15 amino acids. Germline values: CDR1 LGHNA, CDR2 YNFKEQ. The sequencing sample was made of sorted CD4+, CD8+, or CD8+CD57+ T cells (not recorded which) from PBMCs. This clonotype was obtained from a human donor with aplastic anemia. The chain joins TRBV4-2 to TRBJ2-7; no reliable D call. The CDR3 DNA reads TGTGCCAGCAGCGTAGCCTCAGTCCCCCCCTACGAGCAGTACTTC. It codes for CASSVASVPPYEQYF.